This T cell receptor (beta chain) was captured by sequencing in a study of vaccination and CD4 T cells after COVID-19 (dated by TCRdb to the early 2020s). For the wider study: SARS-CoV-2 positivity had been established in the convalescent patients by nasal swab PCR, and mild disease was recorded in several of these patients and severe disease in one. In the convalescent cohort there were six males and four females, among whom were two Hispanic individuals, seven Caucasians, two Asians and one multiracial person. Each participant got two doses of either the Pfizer-BioNTech BNT162b2 vaccine (n=8) or the Moderna mRNA-1273 vaccine (n=2). Post-COVID blood samples from convalescent patients were collected a median of approximately 100 days after diagnosis, with a range of 35 to 161 days. Post-vaccine blood samples were collected a median of approximately 72 days after the second vaccine dose, ranging from about 12 to 241 days. Overlapping spike peptide pools from SARS-CoV-2 and from the common cold coronaviruses HCoV-NL63, HCoV-OC43 and HCoV-229E were used as culture stimuli. Control cultures received a CEFX viral epitope pool as the positive control, an HIV-1 Nef peptide pool as the negative control, or no peptide. In under 13 COVID-19 convalescent patients and a handful of infection-naive healthy vaccine recipients, researchers compared the spike-specific CD4+ TCR repertoire from before mRNA vaccination with the repertoire from after. Results and caveats for the whole study, not just this receptor: The number of convalescent patients in the study was relatively small, and the study did not examine early timepoints following natural infection. The median number of SARS-CoV-2-reactive clonotypes rose from 20 to 25 after infection to roughly 38 after vaccination, but the change was not significant. Among the post-vaccine SARS-CoV-2-reactive clones in convalescent patients, a median around 90% showed up only after vaccination, which suggests vaccine-specific priming. Of the vaccine-specific clones in convalescent patients, 304 of 307, or nearly all, reacted only to SARS-CoV-2 spike and did not cross-react with common cold coronaviruses.

To prepare the library, PCR was applied. DNA from cultured CD4+ T cells was subjected to TCR sequencing with the Oncomine TCR Beta short-read assay at the Johns Hopkins FTIC core. The QIAamp micro DNA kit was used to extract genomic DNA from the cultured CD4+ T cells. Oncomine TCR Beta libraries from cultured CD4+ T cells were pooled with unique dual indexes and sequenced on an Illumina iSeq 100. In the authors' own workflow: Non-productive sequences were filtered out, and CDR3s that did not start with C, did not end with F or W, or were shorter than 7 amino acids were discarded. The MANAFEST web application identified antigen-specific clonotypes by comparing peptide-stimulated wells against reference wells and other culture wells. For a clone to be called positive, the clone needed an FDR below 0.05, an odds ratio above 5, and a productive frequency above 0.1% in at least two of three replicate wells. Clonotypes that were significantly expanded in both SARS-CoV-2 spike wells and at least one common cold coronavirus spike condition were defined as cross-reactive. Levenshtein distances (stringdist) and unrooted phylogenetic trees (ape) in R version 3.6.1 were used to assess CDR3 homology. Starting from the raw public reads, TCRdb applied fastp trimming at Q25, assembled clones with MiXCR and retained in-frame beta chains. Rows merge per CDR3 protein into single entries with the most common DNA and genes. Here the V and J calls rest on TCRdb's processing, not on the authors' analysis. Within this sample are thousands of distinct CDR3 sequences, with 64% of them counted one time only. The ten largest account for more than 25% of the sample.

In light of the paper, this sample's treatment or condition label describes: roughly ten-day PBMC culture with coronavirus spike peptide pools or control peptides (ViraFEST assay). The study used the ViraFEST assay, which expanded antigen-specific T cells with peptide pools and then identified expanded clonotypes by TCR sequencing. The positive SARS-CoV-2 PCR tests of the convalescent patients were dated from March to December 2020, before the Alpha, Beta and Delta variants emerged in the United States. Approximately 2.1 million PBMCs per well were cultured in IMDM with approximately 4.9% human AB serum and approximately 9.1 IU/ml IL-2, plus 10 ug/ml peptide pools. On days 3 and 7, half of the culture medium was replaced with fresh IL-2-containing medium. After 10 days of culture, CD4+ T cells were isolated by negative selection using the EasySep CD4+ T cell isolation kit. Ficoll-Paque Plus gradient centrifugation was used to isolate PBMCs from whole blood, and the isolated PBMCs were then either used fresh or cryopreserved at -140C. Each culture condition was generally run in triplicate wells.

This clonotype has just one count. Its antigen specificity is not known. The input lacks base qualities; no much larger clone sits a single base away. One read yields weak evidence. Reading the germline V gene (reference sequence) gives CDR1 DFQATT and CDR2 SNEGSKA. Cut back by 6 bases and 2 bases, the V and J ends lie 24 bases apart. From its cysteine to its phenylalanine, the CDR3 spans 17 amino acids. The DNA shown is the 51-base CDR3, in frame from base 1. The origin of this receptor is a human donor who had recovered from COVID-19. The chain was built from TRBV20-1 and TRBJ2-3; the best D guess is TRBD1, with 6 bases matching. Sequenced: CD4+ T cells from blood, cultured in vitro. The nucleotide sequence is given as TGCAGTGCCCTGGGGATAATCCAGGGGCCCGACACAGATACGCAGTATTTT. This yields the protein CSALGIIQGPDTDTQYF.